One sample yielded the 15 T cell receptor beta chains listed below, sequenced in a study of T cell responses to AZD1222 COVID-19 vaccine. Data came from immunoSEQ multiplex PCR; TCRdb stores just in-frame clones and leaves some out. The sample holds some 130,000 clones; roughly 88% are singletons and the top ten take 0.9% to 1.2%. The sample in question was peripheral blood, obtained 28 days after the second AZD1222 dose. The receptors here all came from an adult who received the AZD1222 COVID-19 vaccine.

CDR3 amino acids: CASSTGTGDQPQHF. CDR3 coding DNA: TGTGCCAGCAGTACCGGGACGGGGGATCAGCCCCAGCATTTT. The chain joins TRBV2 to TRBJ1-5; weak D call: TRBD1 (5 bases). Germline values: CDR1 SNHLY, CDR2 FYNNEI. The ends were cut back, 5 bases at V and 5 bases at J, with 13 bases in the middle. The CDR3 consists of 14 residues.

This clone was seen a single time. The chain combines TRBV7-3 with TRBJ2-1; D gene unclear. Between the trimmed V and J ends, which lost 0 bases and 8 bases, there was a span of 8 bases. The CDR3 has 13 amino acids. Germline-derived CDR1 and CDR2 are SGHTA and FQGTGA. CDR3 sequence (DNA): TGTGCCAGCAGCTTAACGTATCGAGATGAGCAGTTCTTC. Translated: CASSLTYRDEQFF.

Here the CDR3 DNA reads TGTGCCATCAGTGAATTTGGGACTAGCGGAGGGAATGAGCAGTTCTTC. Protein: CAISEFGTSGGNEQFF. This rearrangement joins TRBV10-3 to TRBJ2-1; 11 nucleotides line up with TRBD2. The germline gives CDR1 ENHRY, CDR2 SYGVKD. This CDR3 is built from 16 residues. The junction had 8 bases not matched to a gene; V was cut back by 3 bases and J by 7 bases.

This clone appeared once. The chain is built from TRBV6-4 and TRBJ2-3, with D tentatively TRBD2 (5 bases). Looked up from germline, CDR1 is MRHNA and CDR2 is SNTAGT. V gave up 6 bases and J gave up 3 bases, with 13 bases separating them. CDR3 length: 14 amino acids. CDR3 sequence: CASSPEVATDTQYF. In DNA, the CDR3 is TGTGCCAGCAGCCCGGAGGTGGCAACAGATACGCAGTATTTT.

The rearrangement joins TRBV20-1 to TRBJ2-2; the match to TRBD2 covers 7 bases. V lost 3 bases and J lost 0; bases outside the gene matches: 4. This CDR3 comprises 15 residues. Germline V gives CDR1 DFQATT, CDR2 SNEGSKA (reference sequence). The CDR3 here is CSASPSGTNTGELFF. CDR3 in DNA: TGCAGTGCTAGTCCTAGCGGAACGAACACCGGGGAGCTGTTTTTT.

This chain joins TRBV29-1 and TRBJ1-1, with 7 positions matching TRBD1. The CDR3 is 15 residues long. Germline CDR1 is SQVTM and CDR2 is ANQGSEA. Trimming at V came to 7 bases and at J to 10 bases, leaving 21 bases not matched to a gene. CDR3 DNA: TGCAGCGCAAGTAGGGGGCAGCCGGGGACAGTGGGAGCTTTCTTT. Encoded protein: CSASRGQPGTVGAFF.

This clone appeared a single time. The V gene is TRBV2, the J gene TRBJ2-1; 11 nucleotides match TRBD2. The V and J ends lost 6 bases and 12 bases, in that order; junction bases with no gene match: 4. Per the germline V gene, CDR1 is SNHLY and CDR2 is FYNNEI. This CDR3 comprises 12 residues. CDR3 region: CASRYTSGRQFF. Here the CDR3 DNA reads TGTGCCAGCAGATATACTAGCGGGAGGCAGTTCTTC.

The CDR3: CASSLGWRTGITYEQYF. In nucleotides, the CDR3 is TGTGCCAGCAGCTTGGGTTGGAGGACAGGGATAACCTACGAGCAGTACTTC. The chain links TRBV7-9 to TRBJ2-7; 8 bases align to TRBD1. CDR3 length equals 17 residues. In germline, CDR1 is SEHNR, CDR2 FQNEAQ (reference sequence). With 3 bases clipped from V and 2 bases from J, the junction kept 12 bases outside the gene matches.

V and J are TRBV3-1 (or the pseudogene TRBV3-2) and TRBJ2-1; D may match TRBD1 or TRBD2 (6 bases each). Germline lookup yields CDR1 LGHDT and CDR2 YNNKEL (reference sequence). With 1 base removed from V and 7 bases from J, the gap between germline ends came to 17 bases. The CDR3 spans 16 residues. The CDR3 region has the DNA TGTGCCAGCAGCCAAGGCTGGCGGGAACAGGGTAATGAGCAGTTCTTC. It translates to CASSQGWREQGNEQFF.

This chain uses TRBV6-2 or TRBV6-3 with TRBJ1-5, with 7 bases that match TRBD1. CDR3 size: 15 residues. The V and J ends lost 2 bases and 7 bases, in that order; junction bases with no gene match: 8. Germline values: CDR1 MNHEY, CDR2 SVGEGT. The CDR3 DNA is TGTGCCAGCAGTTACGACAGGGTTGAGGGCCAGCCCCAGCATTTT. This sequence encodes CASSYDRVEGQPQHF.

CDR3 protein: CASSGGGVNYGYTF. Written as DNA, the CDR3 is TGCGCCAGCAGTGGAGGGGGCGTTAACTATGGCTACACCTTC. This chain connects TRBV5-1 to TRBJ1-2, with 7 bases that match TRBD1. Germline V gene sequence: CDR1 SGHRS, CDR2 YFSETQ. Unmatched junction bases numbered 5, after V lost 5 bases and J lost 1 base. CDR3 length: 14 amino acids.

This clone appeared once. The chain is built from TRBV15 and TRBJ2-7; D possibly matches TRBD1 or TRBD2 (5 bases each). Germline values: CDR1 LNHNV, CDR2 YYDKDF (reference sequence). The CDR3 has 14 amino acids. V was clipped by 1 base and J by 5 bases, with 12 bases between them. The CDR3 sequence: CATSRVGAANEQYF. CDR3 coding DNA: TGTGCCACCAGCAGAGTCGGGGCCGCGAACGAGCAGTACTTC.

The chain has TRBV4-1 and TRBJ1-4, with a weak D call TRBD1 (6 bases). Germline V lookup: CDR1 MGHRA, CDR2 YSYEKL. V gave up 4 bases and J gave up 0 bases, with 15 bases separating them. The CDR3 is 17 residues long. Written as DNA, the CDR3 is TGCGCCAGCAGCCGGACTAAACAGGGCGCAACTAATGAAAAACTGTTTTTT. Residues: CASSRTKQGATNEKLFF.

The V call is TRBV21-1, the J call TRBJ1-6; no check of the table's D call, TRBD1, against the DNA was made. TRBV21-1 is a documented pseudogene. The CDR3 consists of 18 residues. In DNA, the CDR3 is TGTGCCAGCAGCAAACAAGGAAACTGCAGGGCCTATAATTCACCCCTCCACTTT. Protein product: CASSKQGNCRAYNSPLHF.

The rearrangement joins TRBV7-9 to TRBJ2-1; the D is unclear. The germline V gene encodes CDR1 SEHNR and CDR2 FQNEAQ (reference sequence). Trimming shortened V by 3 bases and J by 14 bases, and 14 bases separated the two germline ends. This CDR3 has 12 residues. This chain's CDR3 is CASSFSTLGEFF. DNA of the CDR3: TGTGCCAGCAGCTTTAGTACCCTCGGAGAGTTCTTC.